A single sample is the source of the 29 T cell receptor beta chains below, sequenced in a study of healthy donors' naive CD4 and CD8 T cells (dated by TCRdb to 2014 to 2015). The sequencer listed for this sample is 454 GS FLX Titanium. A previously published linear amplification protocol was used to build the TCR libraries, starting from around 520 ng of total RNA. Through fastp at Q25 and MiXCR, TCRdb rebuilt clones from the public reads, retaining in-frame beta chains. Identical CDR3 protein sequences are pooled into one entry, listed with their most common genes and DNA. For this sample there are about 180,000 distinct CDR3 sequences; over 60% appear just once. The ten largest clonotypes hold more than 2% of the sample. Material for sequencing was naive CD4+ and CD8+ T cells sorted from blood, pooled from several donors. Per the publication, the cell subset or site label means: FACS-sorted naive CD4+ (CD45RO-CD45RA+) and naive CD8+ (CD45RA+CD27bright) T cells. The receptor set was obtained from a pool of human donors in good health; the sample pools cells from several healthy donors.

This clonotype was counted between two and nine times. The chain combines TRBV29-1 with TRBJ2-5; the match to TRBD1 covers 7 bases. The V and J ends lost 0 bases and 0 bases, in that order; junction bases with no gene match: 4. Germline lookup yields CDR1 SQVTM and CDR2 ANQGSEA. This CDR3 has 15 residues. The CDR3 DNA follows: TGCAGCGTTGAAGACCCGGGACAGTACCAAGAGACCCAGTACTTC. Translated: CSVEDPGQYQETQYF.

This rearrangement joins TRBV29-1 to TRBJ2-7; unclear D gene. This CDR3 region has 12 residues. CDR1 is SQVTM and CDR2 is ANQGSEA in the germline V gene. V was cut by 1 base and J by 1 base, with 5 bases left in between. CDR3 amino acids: CSVEGESYEQYF. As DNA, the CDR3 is TGCAGCGTTGAAGGGGAATCCTACGAGCAGTACTTC.

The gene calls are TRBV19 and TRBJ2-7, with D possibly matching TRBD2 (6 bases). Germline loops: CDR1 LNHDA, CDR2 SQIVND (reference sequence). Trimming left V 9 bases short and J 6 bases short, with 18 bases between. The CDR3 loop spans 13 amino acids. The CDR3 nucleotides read TGTGCCAGCCTTGGTGGACTGGGAGGCGAGCAGTACTTC. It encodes CASLGGLGGEQYF.

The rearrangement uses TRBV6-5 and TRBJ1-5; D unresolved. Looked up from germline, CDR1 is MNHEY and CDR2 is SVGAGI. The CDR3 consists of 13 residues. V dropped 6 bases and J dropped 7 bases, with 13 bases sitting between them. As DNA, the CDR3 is TGTGCCAGCAGAAGCTGGGAATCCCAGCCCCAGCATTTT. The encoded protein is CASRSWESQPQHF.

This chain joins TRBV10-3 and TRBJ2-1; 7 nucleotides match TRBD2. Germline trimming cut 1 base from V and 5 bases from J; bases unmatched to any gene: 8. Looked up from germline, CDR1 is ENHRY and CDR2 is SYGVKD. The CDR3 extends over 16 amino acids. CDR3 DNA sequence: TGTGCCATCAGTGAGTTGGCGGGAGCTTCGGACAATGAGCAGTTCTTC. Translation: CAISELAGASDNEQFF.

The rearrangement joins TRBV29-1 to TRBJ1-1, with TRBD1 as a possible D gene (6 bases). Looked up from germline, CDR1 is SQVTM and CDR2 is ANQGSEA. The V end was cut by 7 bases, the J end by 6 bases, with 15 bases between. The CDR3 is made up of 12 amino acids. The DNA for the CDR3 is TGCAGCGCCGAACAGGGAAACGCTGAAGCTTTCTTT. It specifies CSAEQGNAEAFF.

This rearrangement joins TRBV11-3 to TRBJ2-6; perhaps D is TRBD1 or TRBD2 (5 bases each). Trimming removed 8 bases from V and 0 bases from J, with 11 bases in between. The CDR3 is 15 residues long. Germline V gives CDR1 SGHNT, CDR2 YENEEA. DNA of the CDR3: TGTGCCAGCCGGGACGGGCCCTCTGGGGCCAACGTCCTGACTTTC. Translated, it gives CASRDGPSGANVLTF.

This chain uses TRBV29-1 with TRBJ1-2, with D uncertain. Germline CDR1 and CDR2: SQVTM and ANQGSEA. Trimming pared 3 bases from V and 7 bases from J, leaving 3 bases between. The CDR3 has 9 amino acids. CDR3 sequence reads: CSVDGGYTF. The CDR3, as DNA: TGCAGCGTTGACGGTGGCTACACCTTC.

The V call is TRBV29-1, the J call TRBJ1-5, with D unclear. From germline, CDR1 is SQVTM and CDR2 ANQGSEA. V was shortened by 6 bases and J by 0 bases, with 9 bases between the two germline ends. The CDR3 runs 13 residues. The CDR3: CSVVNDSNQPQHF. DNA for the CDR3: TGCAGCGTAGTCAATGATAGCAATCAGCCCCAGCATTTT. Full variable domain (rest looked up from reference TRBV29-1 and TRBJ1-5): SAVISQKPSRDICQRGTSLTIQCQVDSQVTMMFWYRQQPGQSLTLIATANQGSEATYESGFVIDKFPISRPNLTFSTLTVSNMSPEDSSIYLCSVVNDSNQPQHFGDGTRLSIL.

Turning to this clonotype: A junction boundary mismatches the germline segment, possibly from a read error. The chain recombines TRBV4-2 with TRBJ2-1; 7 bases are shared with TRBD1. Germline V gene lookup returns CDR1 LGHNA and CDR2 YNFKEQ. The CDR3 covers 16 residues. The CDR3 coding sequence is TGCGCCAGCAGCCAAGAGACAGGGTTGGTCTACAATGAGCAGTTCTTC. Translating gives CASSQETGLVYNEQFF.

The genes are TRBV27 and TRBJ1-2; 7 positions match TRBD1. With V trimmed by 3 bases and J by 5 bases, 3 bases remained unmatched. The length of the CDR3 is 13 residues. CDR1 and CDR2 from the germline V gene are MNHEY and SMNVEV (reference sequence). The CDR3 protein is CASSFKTGYGYTF. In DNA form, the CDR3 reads TGTGCCAGCAGTTTCAAGACAGGGTATGGCTACACCTTC.

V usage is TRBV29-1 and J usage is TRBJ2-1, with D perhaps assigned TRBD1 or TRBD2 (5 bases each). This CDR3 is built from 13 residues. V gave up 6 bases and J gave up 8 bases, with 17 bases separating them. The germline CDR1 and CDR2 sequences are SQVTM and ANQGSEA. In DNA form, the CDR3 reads TGCAGCGTCCGGGACGCCCGACCCGATGAGCAGTTCTTC. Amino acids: CSVRDARPDEQFF.

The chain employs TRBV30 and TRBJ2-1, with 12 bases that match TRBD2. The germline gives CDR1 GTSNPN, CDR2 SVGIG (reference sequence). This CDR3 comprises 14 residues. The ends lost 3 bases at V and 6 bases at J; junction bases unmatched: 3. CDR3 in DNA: TGTGCCTGGAGCGGACTAGCGGGACTCAATGAGCAGTTCTTC. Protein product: CAWSGLAGLNEQFF.

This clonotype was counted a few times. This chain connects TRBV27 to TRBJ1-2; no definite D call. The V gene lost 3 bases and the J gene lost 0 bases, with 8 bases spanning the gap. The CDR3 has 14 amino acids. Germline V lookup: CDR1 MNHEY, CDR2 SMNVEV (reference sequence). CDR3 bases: TGTGCCAGCAGTTTGAGGGCCTCTAACTATGGCTACACCTTC. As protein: CASSLRASNYGYTF.

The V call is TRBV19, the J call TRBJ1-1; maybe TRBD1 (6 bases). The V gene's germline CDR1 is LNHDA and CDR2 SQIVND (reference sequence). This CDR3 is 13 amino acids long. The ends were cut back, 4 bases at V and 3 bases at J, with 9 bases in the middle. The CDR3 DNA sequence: TGTGCCAGTAGTACCTCAGGGGACACTGAAGCTTTCTTT. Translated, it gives CASSTSGDTEAFF.

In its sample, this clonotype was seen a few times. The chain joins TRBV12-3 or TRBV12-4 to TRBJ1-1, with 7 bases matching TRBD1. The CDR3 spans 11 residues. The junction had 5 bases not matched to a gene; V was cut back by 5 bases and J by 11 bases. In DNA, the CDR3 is TGTGCCAGCAGTCGACAGGGTAGGGCTTTCTTT. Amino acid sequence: CASSRQGRAFF.

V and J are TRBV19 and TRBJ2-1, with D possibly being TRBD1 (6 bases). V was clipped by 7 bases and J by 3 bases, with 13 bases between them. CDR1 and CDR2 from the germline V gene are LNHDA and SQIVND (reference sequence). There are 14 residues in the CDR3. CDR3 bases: TGTGCCAGTAAGAACAGGGAATTCTACAATGAGCAGTTCTTC. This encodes CASKNREFYNEQFF. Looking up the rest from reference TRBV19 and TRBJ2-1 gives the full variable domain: DGGITQSPKYLFRKEGQNVTLSCEQNLNHDAMYWYRQDPGQGLRLIYYSQIVNDFQKGDIAEGYSVSREKKESFPLTVTSAQKNPTAFYLCASKNREFYNEQFFGPGTRLTVL.

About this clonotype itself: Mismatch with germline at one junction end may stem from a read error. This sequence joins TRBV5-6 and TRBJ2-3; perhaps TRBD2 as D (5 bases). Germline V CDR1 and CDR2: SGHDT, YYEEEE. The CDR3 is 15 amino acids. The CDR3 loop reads CASSLGGGRTDTQYF. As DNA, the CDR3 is TGTGCCAGCAGCTTAGGAGGCGGTCGCACGGATACGCAGTATTTT.

In nucleotides, the CDR3 is TGCAGCGCGGGGACTAATAGCAATCAGCCCCAGCATTTT. It yields the protein CSAGTNSNQPQHF. The rearrangement joins TRBV29-1 to TRBJ1-5, with a weak D call TRBD1 (5 bases). Trimming removed 7 bases from V and 0 bases from J, with 10 bases in between. CDR1 SQVTM and CDR2 ANQGSEA come from the germline V gene. The CDR3 totals 13 residues.

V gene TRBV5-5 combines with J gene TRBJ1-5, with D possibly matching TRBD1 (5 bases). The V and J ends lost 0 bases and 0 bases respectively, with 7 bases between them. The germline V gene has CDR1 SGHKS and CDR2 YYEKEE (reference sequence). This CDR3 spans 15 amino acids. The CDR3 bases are TGTGCCAGCAGCTTGGGACAGTATAGCAATCAGCCCCAGCATTTT. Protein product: CASSLGQYSNQPQHF.

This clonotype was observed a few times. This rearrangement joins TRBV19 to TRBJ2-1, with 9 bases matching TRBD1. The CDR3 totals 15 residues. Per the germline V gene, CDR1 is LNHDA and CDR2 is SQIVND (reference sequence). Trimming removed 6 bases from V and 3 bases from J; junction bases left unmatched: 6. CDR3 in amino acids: CASSLRQGGYNEQFF. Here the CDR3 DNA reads TGTGCCAGTAGCCTACGACAGGGGGGCTACAATGAGCAGTTCTTC.

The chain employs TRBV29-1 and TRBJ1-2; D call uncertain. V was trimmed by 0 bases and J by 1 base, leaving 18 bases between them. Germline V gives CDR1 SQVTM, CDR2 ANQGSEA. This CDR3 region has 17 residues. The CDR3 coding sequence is TGCAGCGTTGAAGATCGATATGGAGGAGGCCATAACTATGGCTACACCTTC. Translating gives CSVEDRYGGGHNYGYTF.

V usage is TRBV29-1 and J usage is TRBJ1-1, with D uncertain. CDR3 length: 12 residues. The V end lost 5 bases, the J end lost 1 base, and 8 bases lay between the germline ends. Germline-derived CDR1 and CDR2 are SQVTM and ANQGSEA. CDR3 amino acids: CSVWHRNTEAFF. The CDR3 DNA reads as TGCAGCGTTTGGCACAGGAACACTGAAGCTTTCTTT.

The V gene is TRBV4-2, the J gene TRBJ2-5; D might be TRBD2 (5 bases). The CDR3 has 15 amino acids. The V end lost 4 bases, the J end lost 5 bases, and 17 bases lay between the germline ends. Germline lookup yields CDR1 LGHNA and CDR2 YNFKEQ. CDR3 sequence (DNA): TGTGCCAGCAGCCGTGCCCTACTAGGAACGGAGACCCAGTACTTC. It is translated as CASSRALLGTETQYF.

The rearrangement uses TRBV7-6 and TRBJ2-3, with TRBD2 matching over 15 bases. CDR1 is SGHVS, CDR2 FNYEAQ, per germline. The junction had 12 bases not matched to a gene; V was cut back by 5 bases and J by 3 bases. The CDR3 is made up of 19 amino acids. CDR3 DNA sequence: TGTGCCAGCAGCGCTAGAAGCCGGACTAGCGGGAGGGGAACAGATACGCAGTATTTT. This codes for CASSARSRTSGRGTDTQYF.

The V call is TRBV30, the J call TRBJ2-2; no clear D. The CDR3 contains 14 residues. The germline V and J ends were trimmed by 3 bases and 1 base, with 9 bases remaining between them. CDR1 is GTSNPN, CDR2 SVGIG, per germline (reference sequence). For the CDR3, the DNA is TGTGCCTGGAGGGGATTGCTGAACACCGGGGAGCTGTTTTTT. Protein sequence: CAWRGLLNTGELFF. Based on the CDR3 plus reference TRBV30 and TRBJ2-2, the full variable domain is SQTIHQWPATLVQPVGSPLSLECTVEGTSNPNLYWYRQAAGRGLQLLFYSVGIGQISSEVPQNLSASRPQDRQFILSSKKLLLSDSGFYLCAWRGLLNTGELFFGEGSRLTVL.

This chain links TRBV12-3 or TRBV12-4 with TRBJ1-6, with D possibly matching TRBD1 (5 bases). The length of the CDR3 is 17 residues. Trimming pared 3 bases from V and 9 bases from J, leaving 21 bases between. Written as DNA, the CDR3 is TGTGCCAGCAGTTTCCACACACGCGGGGCAAGAGGTTCACCCCTCCACTTT. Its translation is CASSFHTRGARGSPLHF.

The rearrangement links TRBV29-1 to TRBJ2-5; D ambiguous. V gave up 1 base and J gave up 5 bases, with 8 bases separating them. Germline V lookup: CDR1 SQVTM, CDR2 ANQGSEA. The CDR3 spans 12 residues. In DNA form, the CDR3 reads TGCAGCGTTGAAGGGGCGGAGGAGACCCAGTACTTC. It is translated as CSVEGAEETQYF.

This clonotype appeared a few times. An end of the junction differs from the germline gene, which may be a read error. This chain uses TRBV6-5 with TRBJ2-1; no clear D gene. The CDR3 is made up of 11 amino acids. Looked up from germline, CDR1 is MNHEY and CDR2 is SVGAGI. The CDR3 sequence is CASRGYNEQFF. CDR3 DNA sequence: TGTGCCAGCAGGGGGTACAATGAGCAATTCTTC.